This is a list of T cell receptor beta chains from one sample in a study of cytomegalovirus exposure and HLA in healthy donors. Only in-frame clones appear in the TCRdb table, and some are missing; sequencing was by immunoSEQ multiplex PCR. The sample lists some 130,000 clones, roughly 9% seen once, with around 7% in the top ten. Specimen: PBMCs. The receptors were gathered from a woman aged 40 to 50 in good health and CMV-seropositive. The CDR3 runs from the conserved cysteine through the conserved F or W. Each record gives: clone size, V gene, J gene, D gene, CDR3 protein, CDR3 DNA. A D gene is named only where the DNA matches it firmly. Clone size, where shown, is once, few, many, or a class for clones that have expanded.

size: -
V: TRBV2
J: TRBJ1-5
D: -
CDR3: CASSMRLNQPQHF
DNA: TGTGCCAGCAGTATGAGGTTAAATCAGCCCCAGCATTTT

size: -
V: TRBV7-9
J: TRBJ2-3
D: TRBD2
CDR3: CASSSWTSVKGDTQYF
DNA: TGTGCCAGCAGCTCCTGGACTAGCGTCAAAGGTGATACGCAGTATTTT

size: few
V: TRBV4-1
J: TRBJ1-3
D: -
CDR3: CASRSSGNTIYF
DNA: TGCGCCAGCCGGAGCTCTGGAAACACCATATATTTT

size: few
V: TRBV7-2
J: TRBJ2-1
D: TRBD1
CDR3: CASSLQGQGLNEQFF
DNA: TGTGCCAGCAGCTTACAGGGACAGGGTCTGAATGAGCAGTTCTTC

size: few
V: TRBV2
J: TRBJ1-1
D: TRBD1
CDR3: CASSDRTGRPEAFF
DNA: TGTGCCAGCAGTGACAGGACAGGAAGACCTGAAGCTTTCTTT

size: few
V: TRBV19
J: TRBJ2-7
D: TRBD1
CDR3: CASSRDRGYEQYF
DNA: TGTGCCAGTAGCCGGGACAGAGGCTACGAGCAGTACTTC

size: -
V: TRBV6-1
J: TRBJ1-5
D: TRBD1
CDR3: CASGGQDNQPQHF
DNA: TGTGCCAGCGGGGGACAGGACAATCAGCCCCAGCATTTT

size: few
V: TRBV29-1
J: TRBJ2-3
D: -
CDR3: CSGEAVTQYF
DNA: TGCAGCGGGGAGGCGGTAACGCAGTATTTT

size: -
V: TRBV5-6
J: TRBJ2-7
D: TRBD2
CDR3: CASSWGKRGSYEQYF
DNA: TGTGCCAGCAGTTGGGGAAAGCGGGGCTCCTACGAGCAGTACTTC

size: -
V: TRBV16
J: TRBJ2-1
D: TRBD2
CDR3: CASSQYPGGGGEQFF
DNA: TGTGCCAGCAGCCAATATCCTGGCGGGGGAGGTGAGCAGTTCTTC

size: few
V: TRBV6-1
J: TRBJ2-7
D: TRBD1
CDR3: CASSADRLREQYF
DNA: TGTGCCAGCAGCGCGGACAGGCTTAGGGAGCAGTACTTC

size: -
V: TRBV6-6
J: TRBJ2-7
D: -
CDR3: CASSYSSGDLLKF
DNA: TGTGCCAGCAGTTACTCTTCGGGGGATCTCCTAAAATTC

size: -
V: TRBV5-4
J: TRBJ2-5
D: TRBD1
CDR3: CASSLGQGETQYF
DNA: TGTGCCAGCAGCTTGGGACAGGGAGAGACCCAGTACTTC

size: -
V: TRBV5-1
J: TRBJ2-3
D: TRBD2
CDR3: CASRASGGRADTQYF
DNA: TGCGCCAGCAGGGCTAGCGGGGGGAGGGCAGATACGCAGTATTTT

size: -
V: TRBV6-4
J: TRBJ2-3
D: TRBD2
CDR3: CASSDGGGPTDTQYF
DNA: TGTGCCAGCAGTGACGGCGGGGGACCCACAGATACGCAGTATTTT

size: few
V: TRBV7-9
J: TRBJ1-4
D: -
CDR3: CASSPPEGTNEKLFF
DNA: TGTGCCAGCAGCCCCCCGGAGGGAACTAATGAAAAACTGTTTTTT

size: -
V: TRBV7-8
J: TRBJ2-7
D: TRBD1
CDR3: CARSTGQAYAQYF
DNA: TGTGCCAGAAGCACAGGACAGGCCTACGCGCAGTACTTC

size: -
V: TRBV6-5
J: TRBJ1-4
D: -
CDR3: CASSYTQGGKGKLFF
DNA: TGTGCCAGCAGTTACACGCAGGGTGGGAAGGGAAAACTGTTTTTT

size: few
V: TRBV7-2
J: TRBJ2-5
D: TRBD2
CDR3: CATTLVELAGQETQYF
DNA: TGTGCCACCACCCTGGTGGAGCTAGCGGGACAAGAGACCCAGTACTTC

size: -
V: TRBV2
J: TRBJ2-5
D: -
CDR3: CASTERDLFTETQYF
DNA: TGTGCCAGCACCGAAAGGGACTTATTCACCGAGACCCAGTACTTC

size: few
V: TRBV18
J: TRBJ2-2
D: TRBD1
CDR3: CASSPLGTGPGTGELFF
DNA: TGTGCCAGCTCACCACTGGGGACAGGTCCTGGTACCGGGGAGCTGTTTTTT

size: -
V: TRBV19
J: TRBJ2-3
D: TRBD1
CDR3: CASSIGQGARTDTQYF
DNA: TGTGCCAGTAGTATAGGACAGGGGGCGCGGACAGATACGCAGTATTTT

size: once
V: TRBV6-6
J: TRBJ2-3
D: TRBD2
CDR3: CAASGWSTDTQYF
DNA: TGTGCCGCTAGCGGGTGGAGCACAGATACGCAGTATTTT

size: once
V: TRBV19
J: TRBJ1-6
D: TRBD1
CDR3: CASSPWGRGPSSPLHF
DNA: TGTGCCAGTAGTCCATGGGGCAGGGGGCCGAGTTCACCCCTCCACTTT

size: few
V: TRBV5-1
J: TRBJ2-1
D: -
CDR3: CASSLAGGQSYNEQFF
DNA: TGCGCCAGCAGCTTGGCCGGGGGGCAATCCTACAATGAGCAGTTCTTC

size: few
V: TRBV5-4
J: TRBJ1-5
D: -
CDR3: CASSLEPAGNQPQHF
DNA: TGTGCCAGCAGCTTGGAGCCAGCGGGCAATCAGCCCCAGCATTTT

size: few
V: TRBV27
J: TRBJ2-5
D: -
CDR3: CASSLQGTRETQYF
DNA: TGTGCCAGCAGTTTGCAGGGTACCAGAGAGACCCAGTACTTC

size: -
V: TRBV18
J: TRBJ1-1
D: -
CDR3: CASSPWDTMNTEAFF
DNA: TGTGCCAGCTCACCCTGGGACACGATGAACACTGAAGCTTTCTTT

size: -
V: TRBV7-9
J: TRBJ2-5
D: TRBD2
CDR3: CASSSAGTSQETQYF
DNA: TGTGCCAGCAGCTCGGCGGGGACTAGCCAAGAGACCCAGTACTTC

size: -
V: TRBV7-3
J: TRBJ1-1
D: -
CDR3: CASSSGAEAFF
DNA: TGTGCCAGCAGCTCCGGGGCTGAAGCTTTCTTT

size: few
V: TRBV5-4
J: TRBJ2-3
D: -
CDR3: CASSSSTDTQYF
DNA: TGTGCCAGCAGCTCGAGCACAGATACGCAGTATTTT

size: few
V: TRBV6-1
J: TRBJ1-4
D: -
CDR3: CASKRDRGEKLFF
DNA: TGTGCCAGCAAGCGGGATCGGGGTGAAAAACTGTTTTTT

size: few
V: TRBV15
J: TRBJ1-1
D: -
CDR3: CATSRVTFDTEAFF
DNA: TGTGCCACCAGCAGAGTGACTTTTGACACTGAAGCTTTCTTT

size: -
V: TRBV2
J: TRBJ1-1
D: -
CDR3: CASSEGGNTEAFF
DNA: TGTGCCAGCAGCGAGGGTGGCAACACTGAAGCTTTCTTT

size: -
V: TRBV5-8
J: TRBJ2-3
D: TRBD2
CDR3: CASSPGTSGGTSTDTQYF
DNA: TGTGCCAGCAGCCCCGGGACTAGCGGGGGGACTAGCACAGATACGCAGTATTTT

size: -
V: TRBV6-6
J: TRBJ2-5
D: TRBD1
CDR3: CASTQGNQETQYF
DNA: TGTGCCAGCACACAGGGGAACCAAGAGACCCAGTACTTC

size: -
V: TRBV7-9
J: TRBJ1-2
D: -
CDR3: CASSLDTYYGYTF
DNA: TGTGCCAGCAGCTTAGACACCTACTATGGCTACACCTTC

size: few
V: TRBV5-6
J: TRBJ1-1
D: TRBD1
CDR3: CASSLGFGTGVNTEAFF
DNA: TGTGCCAGCAGCTTGGGATTTGGGACAGGGGTCAACACTGAAGCTTTCTTT

size: -
V: TRBV18
J: TRBJ1-2
D: TRBD1
CDR3: CASAGQGLANYGYTF
DNA: TGTGCCAGCGCGGGACAGGGCCTTGCCAACTATGGCTACACCTTC

size: few
V: TRBV7-6
J: TRBJ2-3
D: TRBD2
CDR3: CASSTPPGLAGGNTDTQYF
DNA: TGTGCCAGCAGCACGCCTCCGGGACTAGCGGGGGGGAACACAGATACGCAGTATTTT

size: -
V: TRBV4-3
J: TRBJ2-2
D: TRBD1
CDR3: CASSRDRTGELFF
DNA: TGCGCCAGCAGCCGGGACAGAACCGGGGAGCTGTTTTTT

size: few
V: TRBV11-1
J: TRBJ1-6
D: -
CDR3: CASSNRDNYNSPLHF
DNA: TGTGCCAGCAGCAACCGGGACAACTATAATTCACCCCTCCACTTT

size: few
V: TRBV19
J: TRBJ2-2
D: TRBD1
CDR3: CASRARGPDTGELFF
DNA: TGTGCCAGTAGGGCCAGGGGGCCCGACACCGGGGAGCTGTTTTTT

size: -
V: TRBV5-4
J: TRBJ2-5
D: -
CDR3: CASSRGAGPETQYF
DNA: TGTGCCAGCAGCCGGGGTGCGGGCCCAGAGACCCAGTACTTC

size: few
V: TRBV5-1
J: TRBJ2-7
D: -
CDR3: CASSLANIGADYEQYF
DNA: TGCGCCAGCAGCTTGGCCAACATTGGAGCCGACTACGAGCAGTACTTC

size: few
V: TRBV9
J: TRBJ2-3
D: -
CDR3: CASSVVGTASTDTQYF
DNA: TGTGCCAGCAGCGTAGTGGGCACAGCTAGCACAGATACGCAGTATTTT

size: -
V: TRBV5-4
J: TRBJ1-1
D: -
CDR3: CASSLAGTPLGTEAFF
DNA: TGTGCCAGCAGCTTGGCGGGGACACCCTTGGGTACTGAAGCTTTCTTT

size: few
V: TRBV6-5
J: TRBJ2-3
D: TRBD2
CDR3: CASSFGGALADTQYF
DNA: TGTGCCAGCAGCTTCGGGGGGGCCCTCGCAGATACGCAGTATTTT

size: -
V: TRBV9
J: TRBJ1-6
D: -
CDR3: CASSFRVNNSPLHF
DNA: TGTGCCAGCAGCTTCAGGGTCAATAATTCACCCCTCCACTTT

size: few
V: TRBV4-2
J: TRBJ1-2
D: -
CDR3: CASSQDAGKSGGYTF
DNA: TGTGCCAGCAGCCAAGATGCAGGGAAGTCTGGTGGCTACACCTTC

size: few
V: TRBV29-1
J: TRBJ1-1
D: TRBD1
CDR3: CSAGQGKGEAFF
DNA: TGCAGCGCGGGACAGGGGAAGGGTGAAGCTTTCTTT

size: few
V: TRBV2
J: TRBJ1-1
D: -
CDR3: CASSGEGNTEAFF
DNA: TGTGCCAGCAGTGGGGAGGGGAACACTGAAGCTTTCTTT

size: -
V: TRBV5-1
J: TRBJ1-1
D: -
CDR3: CASSFRQEGNTEAFF
DNA: TGCGCCAGCAGCTTCCGACAGGAAGGGAACACTGAAGCTTTCTTT